This TCR beta chain comes out of a study of blood T cell repertoires in COVID-19. The length of the CDR3 is 14 residues. Per the original data handling: Estimates of nucleated cell counts were drawn from the amplification of reference gene primers. Measured with immunoSEQ multiplex PCR; TCRdb has only the in-frame clones, and not every one. The V and J calls and clone size were taken over from that table, and D and trimming were inferred from the DNA. The sample carries around 250,000 clones, roughly 90% recorded once. This TCR was recovered from a human donor in a cohort sampled during active COVID-19. The sequenced material came from peripheral blood. The chain joins TRBV12-2 to TRBJ1-1. TRBV12-2 is noted as a pseudogene. The CDR3 loop is CASRLPGLNTEAFF. The CDR3 DNA follows: TGTGCAAGTCGGCTCCCCGGTCTGAACACTGAAGCTTTCTTT.